These 2 T cell receptor beta chains were sequenced from one sample in a study of blood T cell repertoires in COVID-19 (dated by TCRdb to about 2020). The library was built by means of the immunoSEQ multiplex PCR assay. Drawn from immuneACCESS, this table holds only the in-frame rearrangements with V and J called that TCRdb kept. Clones are partly lost; checked studies trace under half to an unresolved V gene and leave the rest unexplained. The sample table lists about 100,000 clones, 80% of them with a count of one. The ten largest clones take up 12% of the sample. Sequencing used peripheral blood. Receptors were obtained from a woman between 65 and 79 years old with acute or convalescent COVID-19.

V usage is TRBV27 and J usage is TRBJ1-2, with D perhaps TRBD1 (6 bases). Trimming pared 4 bases from V and 7 bases from J, leaving 16 bases between. This CDR3 contains 14 residues. The germline CDR1 and CDR2 sequences are MNHEY and SMNVEV (reference sequence). In nucleotides, the CDR3 is TGTGCCAGCAGTTACAGGGATCCTAGGGGTGGCTACACCTTC. Its translation is CASSYRDPRGGYTF.

The rearrangement uses TRBV3-1 (or the pseudogene TRBV3-2) and TRBJ1-1, with D tentatively TRBD1 (6 bases). The CDR3 has 13 residues. V was clipped by 7 bases and J by 3 bases, with 12 bases between them. Germline values: CDR1 LGHDT, CDR2 YNNKEL (reference sequence). The CDR3 loop is CASKNDRYTEAFF. The DNA of the CDR3 is TGTGCCAGCAAAAACGACAGGTACACTGAAGCTTTCTTT.